The T cell receptor beta chain described here comes from a study of T-cell reconstitution after alpha-beta-depleted transplantation in children. Preparing the TCRbeta library involved the use of unique molecular identifiers. TCRdb processed the PCR reads anew with MiXCR; each CDR3 protein has one entry. Here the sample spans around 530,000 distinct CDR3 sequences, around a third being singletons. V gave up 8 bases and J gave up 2 bases, with 17 bases separating them. The CDR3 extends over 14 amino acids. CDR1 is SQVTM, CDR2 ANQGSEA, per germline. The TCR was taken from a human donor who donated a stem cell graft to a child with aplastic anemia. Here the sequenced sample was PBMCs from the stem cell graft donor, taken from the stem cell graft. The rearrangement links TRBV29-1 to TRBJ2-3, with a weak D call TRBD2 (5 bases). The CDR3 DNA reads as TGCAGCTCAAACCCTAGCAGTTCCACAGATACGCAGTATTTT. Encoded protein: CSSNPSSSTDTQYF.